This is a list of T cell receptor beta chains from one sample in a study of patients and donors after allogeneic stem cell transplantation. Each CDR3 protein is one row after TCRdb ran MiXCR on the RT-PCR reads. The sample has about 150,000 distinct CDR3 sequences, about a quarter seen once. Input material: blood, either unsorted or a sorted T cell fraction (not recorded which). These receptors were taken from a human donor who was either an allogeneic HSCT recipient or a stem cell or donor lymphocyte infusion donor (not recorded which). It is not recorded whose cells these are; they may come from a transplant donor. The CDR3 runs from the conserved cysteine through the conserved F or W. The D gene is left open where the match is weak. Clone size is not always given. Where it is, it says once, few, many or a class for expanded clones.

d_gene,v_gene,j_gene,abundance,CDR3aa,CDR3nt
TRBD1,TRBV7-3,TRBJ1-2,.,CASSPRQGDYGYTF,TGTGCCAGCAGCCCACGACAGGGTGACTATGGCTACACCTTC
.,TRBV20-1,TRBJ2-3,.,CSARDLGGASTDTQYF,TGCAGTGCTAGAGATCTTGGCGGGGCTAGCACAGATACGCAGTATTTT
.,TRBV6-5,TRBJ1-2,.,CASSYSIGDGYTF,TGTGCCAGCAGTTACTCGATTGGAGATGGCTACACCTTC
.,TRBV6-1,TRBJ2-7,few,CASSEGTANYEQYF,TGTGCCAGCAGTGAAGGGACAGCCAACTACGAGCAGTACTTC
.,TRBV5-1,TRBJ1-5,.,CASSLGFPDQPQHF,TGCGCCAGCAGCTTGGGGTTTCCCGATCAGCCCCAGCATTTT
.,TRBV7-6,TRBJ1-1,.,CASSLERDDTEAFF,TGTGCCAGCAGCTTAGAGAGGGACGACACTGAAGCTTTCTTT
.,TRBV18,TRBJ2-1,.,CASSPLTHNEQFF,TGTGCCAGCTCACCACTCACTCACAATGAGCAGTTCTTC
.,TRBV20-1,TRBJ1-1,.,CSARRWRLLVMNTEAFF,TGCAGTGCTAGACGATGGCGACTCCTAGTAATGAACACTGAAGCTTTCTTT
.,TRBV24-1,TRBJ2-1,.,CATSEGGYNEQFF,TGTGCCACCAGTGAGGGCGGGTACAATGAGCAGTTCTTC
TRBD2,TRBV20-1,TRBJ2-7,few,CSASDSGVYEQYF,TGCAGTGCTAGTGACAGCGGGGTTTACGAGCAGTACTTC
TRBD1,TRBV12-3/TRBV12-4,TRBJ2-3,.,CASSRTGNTDTQYF,TGTGCCAGCAGTAGGACAGGGAACACAGATACGCAGTATTTT
TRBD1,TRBV4-1,TRBJ1-4,.,CASSHWTGMGEKLFF,TGCGCCAGCAGCCACTGGACAGGAATGGGTGAAAAACTGTTTTTT
TRBD1,TRBV14,TRBJ2-7,.,CASRHGQGSYEQYF,TGTGCCAGCAGACACGGACAGGGGTCCTACGAGCAGTACTTC
.,TRBV12-3/TRBV12-4,TRBJ2-3,.,CASSSLRDTQYF,TGTGCCAGCAGTTCCCTCCGAGATACGCAGTATTTT
.,TRBV5-1,TRBJ2-5,many,CASSLNTQTAVVTQYF,TGCGCCAGCAGCTTGAATACACAGACAGCGGTTGTGACCCAGTACTTC
.,TRBV12-3/TRBV12-4,TRBJ1-2,few,CASSPAFWGSYGYTF,TGTGCCAGCAGCCCTGCCTTCTGGGGGTCTTACGGCTACACCTTC
.,TRBV4-3,TRBJ2-7,few,CASSQASAGYEQYF,TGCGCCAGCAGCCAAGCATCAGCGGGCTACGAGCAGTACTTC
.,TRBV4-3,TRBJ2-5,.,CASSQVGQETQYF,TGCGCCAGCAGCCAAGTGGGGCAAGAGACCCAGTACTTC
.,TRBV11-2,TRBJ1-2,.,CASSLFAGGTQGGYTF,TGTGCCAGCAGCTTATTTGCTGGGGGGACCCAAGGGGGCTACACCTTC
TRBD1,TRBV27,TRBJ1-1,.,CASSFTGGPEAFF,TGTGCCAGCAGTTTCACAGGGGGCCCTGAAGCTTTCTTT
TRBD2,TRBV29-1,TRBJ2-3,once,CSVYTLAGITDTQYF,TGCAGCGTTTATACGCTAGCGGGCATCACAGATACGCAGTATTTT
TRBD1,TRBV7-2,TRBJ2-4,few,CASSLGQGYKNIQYF,TGTGCCAGCAGCTTAGGACAGGGGTACAAAAACATTCAGTACTTC
.,TRBV20-1,TRBJ2-7,few,CSASIQGRNEQYF,TGCAGTGCTAGTATCCAGGGACGGAACGAGCAGTACTTC
.,TRBV4-3,TRBJ2-3,.,CASSQDRGSGTDTQYF,TGCGCCAGCAGCCAAGATAGAGGGTCCGGCACAGATACGCAGTATTTT
TRBD2,TRBV7-6,TRBJ2-1,few,CASSLTAGEGTYNEQFF,TGTGCCAGCAGCTTAACGGCGGGAGAGGGGACCTACAATGAGCAGTTCTTC
.,TRBV5-6,TRBJ1-1,few,CASSFGIRPLEAFF,TGTGCCAGCAGCTTTGGCATCAGGCCCCTTGAAGCTTTCTTT
TRBD1,TRBV7-2,TRBJ2-1,.,CASSFSDRGYNEQFF,TGTGCCAGCAGCTTTTCGGACAGGGGGTACAATGAGCAGTTCTTC
.,TRBV12-3/TRBV12-4,TRBJ1-2,.,CASSLGPGGYYGYTF,TGTGCCAGCAGTTTGGGCCCCGGGGGGTACTATGGCTACACCTTC
TRBD1,TRBV12-3/TRBV12-4,TRBJ1-5,.,CASSLGQDIPQHF,TGTGCCAGCAGCCTGGGACAGGACATACCCCAGCATTTT
.,TRBV28,TRBJ2-7,few,CASSLDPGADEQYF,TGTGCCAGCAGTTTAGATCCGGGGGCTGACGAGCAGTACTTC
.,TRBV29-1,TRBJ1-2,.,CSVETESYGYTF,TGCAGCGTTGAAACGGAATCCTATGGCTACACCTTC
TRBD1,TRBV12-3/TRBV12-4,TRBJ1-5,few,CASSTYGTGESSNQPQHF,TGTGCCAGTAGCACGTATGGGACAGGGGAAAGTAGCAATCAGCCCCAGCATTTT
TRBD1,TRBV7-2,TRBJ2-3,.,CASSYDRGTADTQYF,TGTGCCAGCAGCTACGACAGGGGGACGGCAGATACGCAGTATTTT
.,TRBV7-2,TRBJ1-5,.,CASSQGQLNQPQHF,TGTGCCAGCAGCCAAGGACAGCTAAATCAGCCCCAGCATTTT
TRBD2,TRBV20-1,TRBJ2-2,.,CSAGRQLGELFF,TGCAGTGCCGGGAGGCAGCTCGGGGAGCTGTTTTTT
.,TRBV7-3,TRBJ1-1,many,CASSLSWVALNTEAFF,TGTGCCAGCAGCTTATCTTGGGTCGCCCTGAACACTGAAGCTTTCTTT
.,TRBV5-1,TRBJ2-6,few,CASSPDRSGANVLTF,TGCGCCAGCAGCCCGGACAGATCTGGGGCCAACGTCCTGACTTTC
.,TRBV20-1,TRBJ2-4,.,CSAPYSFGVLSKNIQYF,TGCAGTGCTCCATATTCTTTTGGGGTGCTAAGCAAAAACATTCAGTACTTC
.,TRBV6-5,TRBJ1-1,many,CASSYSTFNTEAFF,TGTGCCAGCAGTTACTCGACTTTCAACACTGAAGCTTTCTTT
TRBD1,TRBV12-3/TRBV12-4,TRBJ2-3,many,CASSTPGGASDTQYF,TGTGCCAGCAGCACACCAGGGGGTGCTTCAGATACGCAGTATTTT
.,TRBV10-3,TRBJ1-1,.,CAISDSGLDTEAFF,TGTGCCATCAGTGATTCGGGGTTGGACACTGAAGCTTTCTTT
.,TRBV20-1,TRBJ1-6,many,CSAQLRGTYNSPLHF,TGCAGTGCCCAGTTAAGGGGAACCTATAATTCACCCCTCCACTTT
.,TRBV6-1,TRBJ1-2,many,CASSVVWYYGYTF,TGTGCCAGCAGTGTGGTGTGGTACTATGGCTACACCTTC
.,TRBV20-1,TRBJ1-4,few,CSARDQGYNEKLFF,TGCAGTGCTAGAGATCAAGGGTATAATGAAAAACTGTTTTTT
TRBD2,TRBV11-2,TRBJ2-1,few,CASSPPLWGLAGYNEQFF,TGTGCCAGCAGCCCCCCTTTATGGGGACTAGCGGGGTACAATGAGCAGTTCTTC
.,TRBV19,TRBJ1-2,.,CASSIGQSYGYTF,TGTGCCAGTAGTATCGGTCAGAGCTATGGCTACACCTTC
TRBD2,TRBV3-1,TRBJ2-7,once,CASSHGTSGEQYF,TGTGCCAGCAGCCACGGGACTAGCGGGGAGCAGTACTTC
.,TRBV3-1,TRBJ1-5,many,CASSQGSGRQDQPQHF,TGTGCCAGCAGCCAAGGCTCGGGGAGACAGGATCAGCCCCAGCATTTT
.,TRBV11-3,TRBJ1-1,few,CASSLDRRGGNTEAFF,TGTGCCAGCAGCTTAGATCGACGGGGGGGCAACACTGAAGCTTTCTTT
TRBD1,TRBV6-5,TRBJ2-5,.,CASSWDRTQETQYF,TGTGCCAGCAGTTGGGACAGGACTCAAGAGACCCAGTACTTC
TRBD2,TRBV20-1,TRBJ2-1,.,CSARLAGGNNEQFF,TGCAGTGCTAGACTAGCGGGGGGCAACAATGAGCAGTTCTTC
TRBD1,TRBV6-4,TRBJ1-1,few,CATWTGLYSTEAFF,TGTGCCACCTGGACAGGGCTATATAGCACTGAAGCTTTCTTT
.,TRBV12-3/TRBV12-4,TRBJ1-5,many,CASSPVTSRSNQPQHF,TGTGCCAGCAGTCCGGTTACAAGTCGAAGCAATCAGCCCCAGCATTTT